This T cell receptor (beta chain) was identified during a study of T cell responses to AZD1222 COVID-19 vaccine. The data were produced by immunoSEQ multiplex PCR, yet TCRdb's version contains in-frame clones alone and is incomplete. The table lists nearly 110,000 clones, about 93% of them singletons. Germline V lookup: CDR1 SGHKS, CDR2 YYEKEE (reference sequence). The junction had 5 bases not matched to a gene; V was cut back by 0 bases and J by 11 bases. The CDR3 has 13 amino acids. This chain uses TRBV5-5 with TRBJ1-1; 9 bases agree with TRBD1. The source is an adult who received the AZD1222 COVID-19 vaccine. The sample consisted of peripheral blood, taken 28 days after the second AZD1222 dose. Here the CDR3 reads CASSLAGQGYAFF. CDR3 coding DNA: TGTGCCAGCAGCTTGGCCGGACAGGGGTATGCTTTCTTT.